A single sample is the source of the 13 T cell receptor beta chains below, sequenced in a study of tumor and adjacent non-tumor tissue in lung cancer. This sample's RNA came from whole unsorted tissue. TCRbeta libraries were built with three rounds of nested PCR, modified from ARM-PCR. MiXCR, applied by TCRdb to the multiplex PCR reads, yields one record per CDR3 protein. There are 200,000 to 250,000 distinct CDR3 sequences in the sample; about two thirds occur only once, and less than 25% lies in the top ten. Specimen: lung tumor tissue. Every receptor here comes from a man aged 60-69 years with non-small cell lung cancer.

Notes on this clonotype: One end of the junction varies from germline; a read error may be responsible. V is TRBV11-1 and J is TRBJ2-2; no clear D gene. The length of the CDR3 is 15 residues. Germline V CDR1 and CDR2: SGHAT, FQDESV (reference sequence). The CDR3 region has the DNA TGTGCCAGCAACTTACGTCCAGAGGCGGCCGGGGAGCTGTTTTTT. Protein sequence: CASNLRPEAAGELFF.

CDR3 bases: TGTGATAGCAGGGAGCGGGGCACTACCTACGAGCAGTACTTC. This gives the protein CDSRERGTTYEQYF. The V call is TRBV6-1, the J call TRBJ2-7, with 7 bases lining up with TRBD2. Germline loops: CDR1 MNHNS, CDR2 SASEGT. The CDR3 runs 14 residues.

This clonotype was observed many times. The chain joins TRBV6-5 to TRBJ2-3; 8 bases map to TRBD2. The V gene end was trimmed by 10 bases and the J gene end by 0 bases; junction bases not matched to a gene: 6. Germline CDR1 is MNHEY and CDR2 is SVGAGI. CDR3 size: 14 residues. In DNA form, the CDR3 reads TGTGCCACCACAGCGGGGGCTAGCACAGATACGCAGTATTTT. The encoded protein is CATTAGASTDTQYF.

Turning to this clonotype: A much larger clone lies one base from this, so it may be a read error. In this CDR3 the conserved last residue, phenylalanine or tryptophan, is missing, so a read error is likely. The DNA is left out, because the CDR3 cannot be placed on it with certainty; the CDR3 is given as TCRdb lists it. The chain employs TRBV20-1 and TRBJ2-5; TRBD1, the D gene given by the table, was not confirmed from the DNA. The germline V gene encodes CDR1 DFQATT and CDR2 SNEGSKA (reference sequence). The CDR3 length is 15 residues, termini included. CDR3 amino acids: CSARDHRSATGLKYI.

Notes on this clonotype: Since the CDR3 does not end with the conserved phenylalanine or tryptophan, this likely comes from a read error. The CDR3 protein is CAWTPTDTQYL. In nucleotides, the CDR3 is TGTGCCTGGACTCCCACAGATACGCAGTATCTT. The genes are TRBV30 and TRBJ2-3, with D unresolved. The CDR3 consists of 11 residues. Trimming shortened V by 4 bases and J by 2 bases, and 4 bases separated the two germline ends. In germline, CDR1 is GTSNPN, CDR2 SVGIG (reference sequence).

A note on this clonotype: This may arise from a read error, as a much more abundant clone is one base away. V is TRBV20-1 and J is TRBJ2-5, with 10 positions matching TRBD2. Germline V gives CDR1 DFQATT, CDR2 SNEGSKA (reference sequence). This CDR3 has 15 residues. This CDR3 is CIAREGTSAQETQYF. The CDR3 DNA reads TGCATTGCTAGAGAGGGGACTAGCGCACAAGAGACCCAGTACTTC.

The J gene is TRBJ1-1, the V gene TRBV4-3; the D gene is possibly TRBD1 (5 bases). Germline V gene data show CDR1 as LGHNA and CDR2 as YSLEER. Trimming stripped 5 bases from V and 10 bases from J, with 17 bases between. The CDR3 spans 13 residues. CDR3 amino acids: CASSRDREAGAFF. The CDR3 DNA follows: TGCGCCAGCAGCAGGGACCGGGAGGCGGGAGCTTTCTTT.

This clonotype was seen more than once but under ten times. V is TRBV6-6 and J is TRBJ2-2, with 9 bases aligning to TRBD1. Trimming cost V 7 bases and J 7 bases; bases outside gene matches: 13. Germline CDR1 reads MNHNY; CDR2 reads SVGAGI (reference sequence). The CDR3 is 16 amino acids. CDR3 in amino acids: CASTKLQGAPHGELFF. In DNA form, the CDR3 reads TGTGCCAGCACCAAGCTACAGGGGGCCCCACACGGGGAGCTGTTTTTT.

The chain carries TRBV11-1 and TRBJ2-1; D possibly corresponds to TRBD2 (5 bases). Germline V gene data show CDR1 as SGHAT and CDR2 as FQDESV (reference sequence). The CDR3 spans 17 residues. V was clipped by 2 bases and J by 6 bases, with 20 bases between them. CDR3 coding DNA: TGTGCCAGCAGCTTATCTGGGCTAGCAGGAAGCAGCAATGAGCAGTTCTTC. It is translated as CASSLSGLAGSSNEQFF.

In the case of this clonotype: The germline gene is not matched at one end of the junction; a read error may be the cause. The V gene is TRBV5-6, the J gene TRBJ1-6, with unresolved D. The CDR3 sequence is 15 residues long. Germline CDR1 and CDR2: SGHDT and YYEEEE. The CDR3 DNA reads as TGTGCCAGCAGCGAATGGTCATTCAAAAATTCACCCCTCCGCTTT. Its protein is CASSEWSFKNSPLRF.

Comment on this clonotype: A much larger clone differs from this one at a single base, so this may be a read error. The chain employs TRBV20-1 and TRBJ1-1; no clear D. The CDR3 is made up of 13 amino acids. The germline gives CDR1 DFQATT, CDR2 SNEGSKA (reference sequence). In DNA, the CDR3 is TGCAGGGCTAGGCAGCCGCTGAACACTGAAGCTTTCTTT. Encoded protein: CRARQPLNTEAFF.

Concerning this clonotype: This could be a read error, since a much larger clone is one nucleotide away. CDR3 in DNA: TGCAGCGTTGGGGATAGCACAGATAGGCAGTATTTT. The encoded protein is CSVGDSTDRQYF. The V call is TRBV29-1, the J call TRBJ2-3; D is unresolved. Per germline, CDR1 SQVTM and CDR2 ANQGSEA. This CDR3 has 12 amino acids.

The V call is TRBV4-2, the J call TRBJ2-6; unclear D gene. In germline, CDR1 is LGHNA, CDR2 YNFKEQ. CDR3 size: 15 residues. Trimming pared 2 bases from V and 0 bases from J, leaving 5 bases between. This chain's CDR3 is CASSQLISGANVLTF. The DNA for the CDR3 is TGTGCCAGCAGCCAACTAATCTCTGGGGCCAACGTCCTGACTTTC.